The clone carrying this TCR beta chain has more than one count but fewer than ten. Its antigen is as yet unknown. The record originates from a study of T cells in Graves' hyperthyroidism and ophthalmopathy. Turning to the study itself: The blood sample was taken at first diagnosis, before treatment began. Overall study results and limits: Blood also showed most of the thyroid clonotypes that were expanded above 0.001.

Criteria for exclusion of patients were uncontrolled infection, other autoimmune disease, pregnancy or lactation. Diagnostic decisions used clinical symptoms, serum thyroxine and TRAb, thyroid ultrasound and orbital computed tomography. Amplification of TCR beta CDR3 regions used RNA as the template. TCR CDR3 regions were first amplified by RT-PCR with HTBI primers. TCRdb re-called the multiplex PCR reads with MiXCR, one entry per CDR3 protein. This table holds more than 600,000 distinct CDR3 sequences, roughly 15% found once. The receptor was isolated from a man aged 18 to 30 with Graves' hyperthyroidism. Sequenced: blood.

For the CDR3, the DNA is TGTGCTAGTGGTATGACAGGATTCTATGGCTACACCTTC. This sequence encodes CASGMTGFYGYTF. The V gene is TRBV12-5, the J gene TRBJ1-2, with D possibly being TRBD1 (6 bases). Trimming left V 5 bases short and J 4 bases short, with 11 bases between. Looked up from germline, CDR1 is LGHNT and CDR2 is FRNRAP. CDR3 length equals 13 residues.